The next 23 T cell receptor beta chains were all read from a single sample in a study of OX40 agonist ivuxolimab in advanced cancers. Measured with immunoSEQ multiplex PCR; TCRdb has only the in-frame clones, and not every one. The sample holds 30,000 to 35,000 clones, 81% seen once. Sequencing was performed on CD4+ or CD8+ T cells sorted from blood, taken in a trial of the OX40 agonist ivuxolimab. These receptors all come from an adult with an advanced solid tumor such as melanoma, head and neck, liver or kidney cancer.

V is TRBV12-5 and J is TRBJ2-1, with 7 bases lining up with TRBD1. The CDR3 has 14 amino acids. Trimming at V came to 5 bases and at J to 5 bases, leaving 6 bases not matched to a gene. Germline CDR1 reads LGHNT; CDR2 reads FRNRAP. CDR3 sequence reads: CASGPGTADNEQFF. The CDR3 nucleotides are TGTGCTAGTGGTCCCGGGACAGCCGACAATGAGCAGTTCTTC.

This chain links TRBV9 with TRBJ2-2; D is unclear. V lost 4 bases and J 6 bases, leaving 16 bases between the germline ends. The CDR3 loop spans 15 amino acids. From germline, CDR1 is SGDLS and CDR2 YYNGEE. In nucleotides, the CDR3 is TGTGCCAGCAGCTTATACTCGGCCGGTGCCGGGGAGCTGTTTTTT. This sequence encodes CASSLYSAGAGELFF. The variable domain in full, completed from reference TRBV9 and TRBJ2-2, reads DSGVTQTPKHLITATGQRVTLRCSPRSGDLSVYWYQQSLDQGLQFLIQYYNGEERAKGNILERFSAQQFPDLHSELNLSSLELGDSALYFCASSLYSAGAGELFFGEGSRLTVL.

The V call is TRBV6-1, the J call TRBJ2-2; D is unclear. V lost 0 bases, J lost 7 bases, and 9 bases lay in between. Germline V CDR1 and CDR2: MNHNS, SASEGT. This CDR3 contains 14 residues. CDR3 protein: CASSEAPWGGELFF. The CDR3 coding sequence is TGTGCCAGCAGTGAAGCACCCTGGGGCGGGGAGCTGTTTTTT.

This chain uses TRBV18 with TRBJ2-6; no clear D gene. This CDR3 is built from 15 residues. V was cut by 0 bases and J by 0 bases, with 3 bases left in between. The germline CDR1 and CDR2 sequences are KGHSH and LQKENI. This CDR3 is CASSPPSSGANVLTF. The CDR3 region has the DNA TGTGCCAGCTCACCACCGAGCTCTGGGGCCAACGTCCTGACTTTC.

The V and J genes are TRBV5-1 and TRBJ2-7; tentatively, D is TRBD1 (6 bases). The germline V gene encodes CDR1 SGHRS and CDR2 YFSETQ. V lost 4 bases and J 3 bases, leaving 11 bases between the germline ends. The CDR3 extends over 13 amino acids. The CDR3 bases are TGCGCCAGCAGCCCCGGGACAAACTACGAGCAGTACTTC. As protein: CASSPGTNYEQYF.

CDR3 sequence (DNA): TGTGCCAGCACCAACCGTCTGGGACAGGGCTACGAGCAGTACTTC. Translating gives CASTNRLGQGYEQYF. The chain links TRBV6-5 to TRBJ2-7; 9 bases are shared with TRBD1. Germline V gene sequence: CDR1 MNHEY, CDR2 SVGAGI. With V trimmed by 7 bases and J by 3 bases, 10 bases remained unmatched. CDR3 length: 15 residues.

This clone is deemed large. The CDR3 sequence is CASSVEGAGYTF. Written as DNA, the CDR3 is TGTGCCAGCAGTGTGGAGGGGGCAGGCTACACCTTC. The V and J genes are TRBV2 and TRBJ1-2; 7 bases are shared with TRBD1. The V gene's germline CDR1 is SNHLY and CDR2 FYNNEI. The CDR3 sequence is 12 residues long. The V segment lost 4 bases and the J segment 8 bases; nucleotides outside the gene matches: 4.

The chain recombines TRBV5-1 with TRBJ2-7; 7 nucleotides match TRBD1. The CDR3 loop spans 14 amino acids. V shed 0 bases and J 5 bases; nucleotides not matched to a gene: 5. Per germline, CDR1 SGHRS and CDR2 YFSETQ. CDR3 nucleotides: TGCGCCAGCAGCTTGGAGGGACAGTACCACGAGCAGTACTTC. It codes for CASSLEGQYHEQYF.

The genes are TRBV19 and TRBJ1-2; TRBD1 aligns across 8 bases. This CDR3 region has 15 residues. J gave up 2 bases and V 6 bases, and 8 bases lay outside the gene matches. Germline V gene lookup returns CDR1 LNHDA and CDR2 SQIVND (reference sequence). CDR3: CASSGQGLSNYGYTF. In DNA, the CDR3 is TGTGCCAGTAGCGGACAGGGTCTGTCGAACTATGGCTACACCTTC.

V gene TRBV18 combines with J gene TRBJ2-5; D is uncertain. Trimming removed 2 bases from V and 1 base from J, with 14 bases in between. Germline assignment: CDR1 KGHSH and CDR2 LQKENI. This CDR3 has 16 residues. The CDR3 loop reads CASSPEQTISQETQYF. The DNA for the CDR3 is TGTGCCAGCTCACCAGAGCAGACGATATCCCAAGAGACCCAGTACTTC.

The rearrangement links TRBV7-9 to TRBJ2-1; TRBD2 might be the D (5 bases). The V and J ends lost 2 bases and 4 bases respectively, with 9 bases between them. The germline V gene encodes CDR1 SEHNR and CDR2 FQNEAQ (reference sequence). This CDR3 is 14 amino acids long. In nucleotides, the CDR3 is TGTGCCAGCAGCTTATGGTCGGGATACAATGAGCAGTTCTTC. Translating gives CASSLWSGYNEQFF.

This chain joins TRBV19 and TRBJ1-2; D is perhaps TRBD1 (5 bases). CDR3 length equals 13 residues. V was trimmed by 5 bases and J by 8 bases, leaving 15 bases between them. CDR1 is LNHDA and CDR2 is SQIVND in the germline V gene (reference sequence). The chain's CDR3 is CASSRQIFMGYTF. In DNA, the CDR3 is TGTGCCAGTAGTCGACAGATCTTTATGGGCTACACCTTC.

The CDR3 protein is CASSFYGVSGANVLTF. The CDR3 bases are TGTGCCAGCAGTTTTTACGGCGTCTCTGGGGCCAACGTCCTGACTTTC. The J gene is TRBJ2-6, the V gene TRBV28; D is unresolved. V was trimmed by 3 bases and J by 0 bases, leaving 9 bases between them. Germline-derived CDR1 and CDR2 are MDHEN and SYDVKM. This CDR3 contains 16 residues.

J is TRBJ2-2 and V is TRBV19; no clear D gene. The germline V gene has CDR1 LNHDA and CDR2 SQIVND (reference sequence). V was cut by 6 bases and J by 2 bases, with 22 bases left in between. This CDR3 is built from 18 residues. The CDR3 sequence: CASSRGPVLPLNTGELFF. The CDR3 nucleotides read TGTGCCAGTAGCCGCGGCCCGGTTCTCCCCCTTAACACCGGGGAGCTGTTTTTT.

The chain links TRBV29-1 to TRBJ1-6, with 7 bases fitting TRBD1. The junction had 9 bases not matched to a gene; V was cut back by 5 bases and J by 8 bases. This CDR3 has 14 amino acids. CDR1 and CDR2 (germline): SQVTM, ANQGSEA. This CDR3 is CSVQTGNFDSPLHF. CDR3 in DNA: TGCAGCGTTCAGACAGGGAATTTTGATTCACCCCTCCACTTT.

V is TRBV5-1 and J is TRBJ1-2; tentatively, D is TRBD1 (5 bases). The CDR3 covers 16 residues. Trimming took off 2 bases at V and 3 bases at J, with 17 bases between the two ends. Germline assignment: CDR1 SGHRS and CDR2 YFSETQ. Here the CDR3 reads CASSFAQGRVDYGYTF. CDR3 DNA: TGCGCCAGCAGCTTTGCTCAGGGTAGGGTAGACTATGGCTACACCTTC.

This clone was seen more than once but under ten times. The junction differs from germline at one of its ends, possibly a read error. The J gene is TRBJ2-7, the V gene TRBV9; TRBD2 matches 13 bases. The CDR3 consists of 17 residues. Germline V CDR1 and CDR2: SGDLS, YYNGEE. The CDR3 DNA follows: TGTGCCAGCAGCGCCGACCCGACTTGGACTAGCGGGAGATACCCCGACTTC. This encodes CASSADPTWTSGRYPDF. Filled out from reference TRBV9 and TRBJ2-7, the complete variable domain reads DSGVTQTPKHLITATGQRVTLRCSPRSGDLSVYWYQQSLDQGLQFLIQYYNGEERAKGNILERFSAQQFPDLHSELNLSSLELGDSALYFCASSADPTWTSGRYPDFGPGTRLTVT.

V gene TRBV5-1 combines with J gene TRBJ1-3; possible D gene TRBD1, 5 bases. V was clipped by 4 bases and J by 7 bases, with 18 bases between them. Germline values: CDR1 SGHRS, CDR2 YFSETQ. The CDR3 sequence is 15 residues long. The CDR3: CASSAGTAARNTIYF. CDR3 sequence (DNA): TGCGCCAGCAGCGCTGGGACCGCTGCTCGGAACACCATATATTTT.

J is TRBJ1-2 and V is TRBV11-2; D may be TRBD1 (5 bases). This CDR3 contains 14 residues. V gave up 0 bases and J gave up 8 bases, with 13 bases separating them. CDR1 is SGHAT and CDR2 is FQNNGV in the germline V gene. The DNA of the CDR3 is TGTGCCAGCAGCTTAGATCAAGGGGAATCAGGCTACACCTTC. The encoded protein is CASSLDQGESGYTF.

Here the CDR3 reads CASSLGLAREETQYF. The CDR3 nucleotides are TGTGCCAGCAGCTTGGGACTAGCTAGAGAAGAGACCCAGTACTTC. The chain couples TRBV7-9 to TRBJ2-5, with TRBD2 matching 9 bases. Germline assignment: CDR1 SEHNR and CDR2 FQNEAQ (reference sequence). The CDR3 loop spans 15 amino acids. Unmatched junction bases numbered 5, after V lost 3 bases and J lost 3 bases.

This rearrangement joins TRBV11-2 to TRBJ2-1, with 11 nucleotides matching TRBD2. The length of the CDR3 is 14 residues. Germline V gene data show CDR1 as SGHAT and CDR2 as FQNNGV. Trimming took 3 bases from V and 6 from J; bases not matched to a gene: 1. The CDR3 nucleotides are TGTGCCAGCAGCTTTAGCGGGAGGGCCAATGAGCAGTTCTTC. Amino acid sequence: CASSFSGRANEQFF.

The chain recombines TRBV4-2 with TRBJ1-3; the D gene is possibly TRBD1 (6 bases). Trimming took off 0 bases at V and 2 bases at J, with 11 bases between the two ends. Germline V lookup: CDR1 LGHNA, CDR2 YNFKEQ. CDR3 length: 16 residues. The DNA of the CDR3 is TGTGCCAGCAGCCAAGACTGGGGGGCAACTGGAAACACCATATATTTT. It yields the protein CASSQDWGATGNTIYF.

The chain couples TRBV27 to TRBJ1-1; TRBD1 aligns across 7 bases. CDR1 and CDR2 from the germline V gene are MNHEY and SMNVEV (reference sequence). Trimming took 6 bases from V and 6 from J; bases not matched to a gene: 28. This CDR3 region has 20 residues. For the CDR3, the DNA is TGTGCCAGCAGCTTTCACACCCTCATTAATTCACAGGGGAAGCCGCCTGAAGCTTTCTTT. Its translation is CASSFHTLINSQGKPPEAFF.